Following are 29 T cell receptor beta chains from one sample sequenced in a study of OX40 agonist ivuxolimab in advanced cancers. Assay used: immunoSEQ multiplex PCR; TCRdb lists only in-frame clones, some missing. The sample carries some 43,000 clones, around 86% recorded once. Sample: CD4+ or CD8+ T cells sorted from blood, taken in a trial of the OX40 agonist ivuxolimab. The receptors here all came from an adult with an advanced solid tumor such as melanoma, head and neck, liver or kidney cancer.

A remark on this clone: Other DNA sequences of this sample code for an identical CDR3. This chain uses TRBV18 with TRBJ1-5, with no clear D. The CDR3 length is 12 residues. CDR1 and CDR2 (germline): KGHSH, LQKENI. The V gene lost 2 bases and the J gene lost 4 bases, with 3 bases spanning the gap. The CDR3 DNA follows: TGTGCCAGCTCACCAGGAAATCAGCCCCAGCATTTT. Encoded protein: CASSPGNQPQHF.

The chain uses TRBV5-1 and TRBJ1-3; D unresolved. Germline assignment: CDR1 SGHRS and CDR2 YFSETQ. V lost 2 bases, J lost 0 bases, and 15 bases lay in between. The CDR3 runs to 17 residues. CDR3 DNA: TGCGCCAGCAGCTTCGGCCTCCGGGCCAACTCTGGAAACACCATATATTTT. It yields the protein CASSFGLRANSGNTIYF.

The rearrangement joins TRBV6-5 to TRBJ1-5; D not resolved. The V gene's germline CDR1 is MNHEY and CDR2 SVGAGI. This CDR3 comprises 14 residues. V dropped 6 bases and J dropped 3 bases, with 12 bases sitting between them. The CDR3 is CASRPGYSNQPQHF. The DNA of the CDR3 is TGTGCCAGCAGGCCGGGGTATTCCAATCAGCCCCAGCATTTT.

The CDR3 DNA reads as TGTGCCAGTAGAGGAAAGGACAGGGGGAACACCGGGGAGCTGTTTTTT. It encodes CASRGKDRGNTGELFF. V and J are TRBV19 and TRBJ2-2, with 9 nucleotides matching TRBD1. The CDR3 covers 16 residues. Germline V gives CDR1 LNHDA, CDR2 SQIVND (reference sequence). The ends lost 6 bases at V and 1 base at J; junction bases unmatched: 6.

This chain joins TRBV2 and TRBJ1-1; D gene uncertain. V lost 7 bases and J 6 bases, leaving 15 bases between the germline ends. The CDR3 loop spans 13 amino acids. The germline V gene encodes CDR1 SNHLY and CDR2 FYNNEI. CDR3: CASNQGGVAEAFF. The CDR3 DNA reads TGTGCCAGCAATCAAGGCGGAGTGGCTGAAGCTTTCTTT.

V usage is TRBV29-1 and J usage is TRBJ1-2; 10 nucleotides line up with TRBD1. Germline V gives CDR1 SQVTM, CDR2 ANQGSEA. The CDR3 runs 13 residues. J lost 4 bases, V lost 7 bases, and 6 bases had no gene match. Here the CDR3 DNA reads TGCAGCGCAGACAGGGGGCTGGGCTATGGCTACACCTTC. It translates to CSADRGLGYGYTF.

This chain links TRBV19 with TRBJ1-2; the D gene is possibly TRBD1 (6 bases). The CDR3 spans 13 residues. With 6 bases removed from V and 5 bases from J, the gap between germline ends came to 13 bases. Germline V gene lookup returns CDR1 LNHDA and CDR2 SQIVND (reference sequence). The CDR3 coding sequence is TGTGCCAGTAGCGAAAGACAGGCTTATGGCTACACCTTC. It translates to CASSERQAYGYTF.

The rearrangement joins TRBV7-6 to TRBJ2-1; D may be TRBD1 (6 bases). Germline V gene data show CDR1 as SGHVS and CDR2 as FNYEAQ. V was pared by 4 bases and J by 7 bases, with 17 bases between. This CDR3 contains 15 residues. CDR3 in DNA: TGTGCCAGCAGCTCACAGGGCCAAATTAGAAATGAGCAGTTCTTC. As protein: CASSSQGQIRNEQFF.

The gene calls are TRBV5-6 and TRBJ2-4; the D gene is possibly TRBD1 (6 bases). V shed 1 base and J shed 0 bases, with 11 bases lying between them. The CDR3 sequence is 16 residues long. Germline V gene lookup returns CDR1 SGHDT and CDR2 YYEEEE. CDR3 loop: CASSLYYRVAKNIQYF. The CDR3 bases are TGTGCCAGCAGCTTGTACTACAGGGTAGCCAAAAACATTCAGTACTTC.

The chain combines TRBV5-1 with TRBJ1-1; TRBD1 matches at 11 bases. This CDR3 comprises 15 residues. The germline gives CDR1 SGHRS, CDR2 YFSETQ. J was trimmed by 5 bases and V by 4 bases; bases with no gene match: 7. Here the CDR3 DNA reads TGCGCCAGCAGCACGGACAGGGGGCTTGGAACTGAAGCTTTCTTT. This sequence encodes CASSTDRGLGTEAFF.

This rearrangement joins TRBV6-1 to TRBJ1-6; TRBD1 aligns across 7 bases. This CDR3 spans 14 amino acids. Germline CDR1 and CDR2: MNHNS and SASEGT. V gave up 5 bases and J gave up 5 bases; unmatched junction bases: 3. DNA of the CDR3: TGTGCCAGCAGTCCCGGGACAGATAATTCACCCCTCCACTTT. It is translated as CASSPGTDNSPLHF.

The CDR3 loop is CSVEDRVKTEAFF. The CDR3 nucleotides are TGCAGCGTTGAGGACAGGGTAAAAACTGAAGCTTTCTTT. V and J are TRBV29-1 and TRBJ1-1, with 8 bases identical to TRBD1. This CDR3 is 13 amino acids long. V shed 3 bases and J 5 bases; nucleotides not matched to a gene: 5. Germline-derived CDR1 and CDR2 are SQVTM and ANQGSEA.

This clone has only one observation. The chain carries TRBV19 and TRBJ2-2; TRBD2 matches at 7 bases. With V trimmed by 5 bases and J by 4 bases, 4 bases remained unmatched. The V gene's germline CDR1 is LNHDA and CDR2 SQIVND (reference sequence). The CDR3 is made up of 14 amino acids. The CDR3 region has the DNA TGTGCCAGTAGTTCGGGGGGACCCACCGGGGAGCTGTTTTTT. This gives the protein CASSSGGPTGELFF.

V is TRBV4-1 and J is TRBJ2-2; a weak D match, TRBD1 (6 bases). This CDR3 has 15 residues. Germline V gene lookup returns CDR1 MGHRA and CDR2 YSYEKL. The ends were cut back, 1 base at V and 4 bases at J, with 10 bases in the middle. CDR3 region: CASSQVDRTTGELFF. In nucleotides, the CDR3 is TGCGCCAGCAGCCAAGTTGACAGGACCACCGGGGAGCTGTTTTTT.

For the CDR3, the DNA is TGTGCCAGTGGGGGACAGGGATGGAACACCATATATTTT. Translating gives CASGGQGWNTIYF. The genes are TRBV5-3 and TRBJ1-3; TRBD1 aligns across 9 bases. TRBV5-3 is labeled an ORF, and its function is uncertain. CDR3 size: 13 residues. The ends lost 8 bases at V and 7 bases at J; junction bases unmatched: 7.

This clone is a singleton in its sample. The V and J genes are TRBV5-6 and TRBJ2-7; 10 bases are shared with TRBD1. Trimming removed 3 bases from V and 0 bases from J; junction bases left unmatched: 15. The germline CDR1 and CDR2 sequences are SGHDT and YYEEEE. This CDR3 has 19 residues. This CDR3 reads CASSSWTGGPVGSSYEQYF. CDR3 nucleotides: TGTGCCAGCAGCTCCTGGACAGGGGGTCCAGTGGGAAGCTCCTACGAGCAGTACTTC.

About this clone itself: At the DNA level, this CDR3 is encoded by other sequences in the same sample as well. The genes are TRBV9 and TRBJ2-3, with 9 bases identical to TRBD2. V shed 0 bases and J 4 bases; nucleotides not matched to a gene: 9. Germline V gene sequence: CDR1 SGDLS, CDR2 YYNGEE. CDR3 length: 17 amino acids. The CDR3 region has the DNA TGTGCCAGCAGCGTAGAGGGTGCGGGAGGGGGGCCAGATACGCAGTATTTT. Translated, it gives CASSVEGAGGGPDTQYF. Filled out from reference TRBV9 and TRBJ2-3, the complete variable domain reads DSGVTQTPKHLITATGQRVTLRCSPRSGDLSVYWYQQSLDQGLQFLIQYYNGEERAKGNILERFSAQQFPDLHSELNLSSLELGDSALYFCASSVEGAGGGPDTQYFGPGTRLTVL.

The chain links TRBV6-5 to TRBJ2-1, with TRBD2 matching over 7 bases. CDR1 is MNHEY and CDR2 is SVGAGI in the germline V gene. CDR3 length: 14 residues. The J segment lost 2 bases and the V segment lost 7 bases, leaving 5 bases of the junction unmatched. For the CDR3, the DNA is TGTGCCAGCAAAGGACTAGGTCCCTACAATGAGCAGTTCTTC. This gives the protein CASKGLGPYNEQFF.

This chain joins TRBV9 and TRBJ2-1, with TRBD2 identical over 9 bases. Per the germline V gene, CDR1 is SGDLS and CDR2 is YYNGEE. This CDR3 contains 16 residues. With V trimmed by 3 bases and J by 1 base, 5 bases remained unmatched. The CDR3 DNA reads TGTGCCAGCAGCGCCCTGGCGGGGGGGTCCTACAATGAGCAGTTCTTC. Its translation: CASSALAGGSYNEQFF.

The gene calls are TRBV28 and TRBJ2-7; TRBD1 might be the D (5 bases). The ends were cut back, 6 bases at V and 2 bases at J, with 17 bases in the middle. In germline, CDR1 is MDHEN, CDR2 SYDVKM. The CDR3 consists of 15 residues. CDR3 sequence: CASRGAFLGTYEQYF. The CDR3 coding sequence is TGTGCCAGCAGAGGGGCCTTCCTTGGGACCTACGAGCAGTACTTC.

CDR3 DNA sequence: TGTGCCATCAGTGAGAAAGGGGGAAGGGCCTCTATGTTCCATGGCTACACCTTC. Protein: CAISEKGGRASMFHGYTF. This chain links TRBV10-3 with TRBJ1-2; D is perhaps TRBD1 (6 bases). Germline CDR1 is ENHRY and CDR2 is SYGVKD. V lost 2 bases, J lost 6 bases, and 25 bases lay in between. The CDR3 covers 18 residues.

This chain uses TRBV13 with TRBJ2-7, with TRBD1 identical over 7 bases. Per germline, CDR1 PRHDT and CDR2 FYEKMQ (reference sequence). J gave up 2 bases and V 5 bases, and 6 bases lay outside the gene matches. This CDR3 is 14 amino acids long. The CDR3 loop reads CASSIFQGAYEQYF. The CDR3 nucleotides read TGTGCCAGCAGCATATTCCAGGGGGCCTACGAGCAGTACTTC.

The chain is built from TRBV13 and TRBJ2-2; D ambiguous. The ends were cut back, 2 bases at V and 7 bases at J, with 5 bases in the middle. Germline lookup yields CDR1 PRHDT and CDR2 FYEKMQ (reference sequence). The CDR3 runs to 12 residues. DNA for the CDR3: TGTGCCAGCAGCTTAATCTTCGGGGAGCTGTTTTTT. This gives the protein CASSLIFGELFF.

The chain joins TRBV14 to TRBJ1-1; 9 positions agree with TRBD1. Trimming at V came to 3 bases and at J to 1 base, leaving 15 bases not matched to a gene. Germline assignment: CDR1 SGHDN and CDR2 FVKESK. CDR3 length: 19 amino acids. The CDR3 sequence is CASSQRPGQGRGKNTEAFF. In DNA, the CDR3 is TGTGCCAGCAGCCAGAGGCCGGGACAGGGTCGCGGGAAGAACACTGAAGCTTTCTTT. Looking up the rest from reference TRBV14 and TRBJ1-1 gives the full variable domain: EAGVTQFPSHSVIEKGQTVTLRCDPISGHDNLYWYRRVMGKEIKFLLHFVKESKQDESGMPNNRFLAERTGGTYSTLKVQPAELEDSGVYFCASSQRPGQGRGKNTEAFFGQGTRLTVV.

The chain uses TRBV19 and TRBJ2-7; the D gene is possibly TRBD2 (5 bases). CDR3 size: 14 residues. V gave up 7 bases and J gave up 0 bases, with 13 bases separating them. Germline CDR1 and CDR2: LNHDA and SQIVND (reference sequence). The CDR3 here is CASTSQAGSYEQYF. In DNA, the CDR3 is TGTGCCAGTACCTCTCAGGCGGGCTCCTACGAGCAGTACTTC.

The chain uses TRBV5-3 and TRBJ1-4; the match to TRBD1 covers 7 bases. TRBV5-3 is an ORF, and what it does is uncertain. This CDR3 contains 14 residues. The V segment lost 4 bases and the J segment 6 bases; nucleotides outside the gene matches: 6. The CDR3 sequence is CARSRRRGHEKLFF. For the CDR3, the DNA is TGTGCCAGAAGCCGACGTAGGGGGCATGAAAAACTGTTTTTT.

A few counts support this clone. This sequence joins TRBV28 and TRBJ2-7, with 10 bases fitting TRBD2. The CDR3 covers 15 residues. Unmatched junction bases numbered 12, after V lost 6 bases and J lost 7 bases. Germline CDR1 and CDR2: MDHEN and SYDVKM. DNA for the CDR3: TGTGCCAGCAGACCCCTAGCGGGGGACCGGGGAGAGCAGTACTTC. Translating it yields CASRPLAGDRGEQYF. Full variable domain (missing parts from reference TRBV28 and TRBJ2-7): DVKVTQSSRYLVKRTGEKVFLECVQDMDHENMFWYRQDPGLGLRLIYFSYDVKMKEKGDIPEGYSVSREKKERFSLILESASTNQTSMYLCASRPLAGDRGEQYFGPGTRLTVT.

The rearrangement joins TRBV7-3 to TRBJ1-3; D uncertain. The CDR3 runs to 14 residues. The V gene lost 6 bases and the J gene lost 2 bases, with 11 bases spanning the gap. In germline, CDR1 is SGHTA, CDR2 FQGTGA. CDR3 bases: TGTGCCAGCAGTCCGGACGTCGCTGGAAACACCATATATTTT. Its protein product is CASSPDVAGNTIYF.

The chain combines TRBV7-9 with TRBJ2-7; D possibly corresponds to TRBD2 (5 bases). Deletions cut 2 bases from V and 3 bases from J, with 11 bases between. The CDR3 sequence is 14 residues long. Germline values: CDR1 SEHNR, CDR2 FQNEAQ (reference sequence). CDR3 nucleotide sequence: TGTGCCAGCAGCTTAACGGGGAGAGTCTACGAGCAGTACTTC. Translating gives CASSLTGRVYEQYF.